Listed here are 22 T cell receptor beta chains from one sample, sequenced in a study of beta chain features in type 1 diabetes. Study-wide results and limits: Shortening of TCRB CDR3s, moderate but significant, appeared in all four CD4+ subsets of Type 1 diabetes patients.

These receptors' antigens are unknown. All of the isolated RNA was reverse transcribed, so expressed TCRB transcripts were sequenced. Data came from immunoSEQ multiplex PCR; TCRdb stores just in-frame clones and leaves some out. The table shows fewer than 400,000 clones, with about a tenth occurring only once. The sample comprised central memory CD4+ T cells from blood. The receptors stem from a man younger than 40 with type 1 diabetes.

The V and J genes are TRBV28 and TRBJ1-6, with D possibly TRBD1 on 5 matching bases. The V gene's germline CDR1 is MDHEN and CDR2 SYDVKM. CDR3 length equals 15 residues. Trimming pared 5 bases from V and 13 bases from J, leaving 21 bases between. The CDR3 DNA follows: TGTGCCAGCAGTACGACAGTCCAGGACTTCTCTCCCCTCCACTTT. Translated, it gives CASSTTVQDFSPLHF. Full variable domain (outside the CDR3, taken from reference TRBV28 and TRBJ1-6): DVKVTQSSRYLVKRTGEKVFLECVQDMDHENMFWYRQDPGLGLRLIYFSYDVKMKEKGDIPEGYSVSREKKERFSLILESASTNQTSMYLCASSTTVQDFSPLHFGNGTRLTVT.

The CDR3 spells CASSLVGAGWNTEAFF. The CDR3 DNA follows: TGTGCCAGCAGCTTAGTAGGGGCAGGGTGGAACACTGAAGCTTTCTTT. This chain connects TRBV7-9 to TRBJ1-1; maybe TRBD1 (5 bases). Between the trimmed V and J ends, which lost 1 base and 1 base, there was a span of 13 bases. Germline CDR1 reads SEHNR; CDR2 reads FQNEAQ (reference sequence). CDR3 length: 16 amino acids.

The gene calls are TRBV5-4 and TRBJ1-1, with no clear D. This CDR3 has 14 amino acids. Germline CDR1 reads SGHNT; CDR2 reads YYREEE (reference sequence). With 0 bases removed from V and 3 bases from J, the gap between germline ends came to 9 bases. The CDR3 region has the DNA TGTGCCAGCAGCTTGGGCCAGGCTTACACTGAAGCTTTCTTT. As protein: CASSLGQAYTEAFF.

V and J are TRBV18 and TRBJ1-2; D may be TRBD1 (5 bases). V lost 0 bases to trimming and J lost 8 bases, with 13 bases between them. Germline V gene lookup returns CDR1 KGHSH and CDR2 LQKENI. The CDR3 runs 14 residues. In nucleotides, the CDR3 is TGTGCCAGCTCACCACCGACCAGGGATAGCGGCTACACCTTC. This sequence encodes CASSPPTRDSGYTF.

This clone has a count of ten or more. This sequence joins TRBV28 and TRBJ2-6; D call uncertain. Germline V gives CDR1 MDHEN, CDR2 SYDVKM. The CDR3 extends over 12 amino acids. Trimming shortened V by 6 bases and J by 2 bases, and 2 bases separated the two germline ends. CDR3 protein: CASSPGANVLTF. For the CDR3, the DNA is TGTGCCAGCAGCCCTGGGGCCAACGTCCTGACTTTC.

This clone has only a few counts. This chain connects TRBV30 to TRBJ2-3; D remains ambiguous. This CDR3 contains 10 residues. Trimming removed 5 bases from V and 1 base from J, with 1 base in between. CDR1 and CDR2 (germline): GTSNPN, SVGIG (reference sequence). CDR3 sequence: CAWGTDTQYF. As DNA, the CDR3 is TGTGCCTGGGGCACAGATACGCAGTATTTT.

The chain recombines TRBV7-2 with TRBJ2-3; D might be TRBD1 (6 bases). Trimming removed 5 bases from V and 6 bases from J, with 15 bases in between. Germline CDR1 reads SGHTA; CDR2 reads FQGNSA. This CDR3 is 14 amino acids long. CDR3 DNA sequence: TGTGCCAGCAGCATACAACAGGGTGGGGATACGCAGTATTTT. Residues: CASSIQQGGDTQYF.

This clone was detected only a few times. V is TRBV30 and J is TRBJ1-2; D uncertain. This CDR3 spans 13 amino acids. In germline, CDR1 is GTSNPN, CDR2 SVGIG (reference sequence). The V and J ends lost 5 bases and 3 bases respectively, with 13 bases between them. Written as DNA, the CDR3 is TGTGCCTGGGCAGAATCGGTCTACTATGGCTACACCTTC. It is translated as CAWAESVYYGYTF.

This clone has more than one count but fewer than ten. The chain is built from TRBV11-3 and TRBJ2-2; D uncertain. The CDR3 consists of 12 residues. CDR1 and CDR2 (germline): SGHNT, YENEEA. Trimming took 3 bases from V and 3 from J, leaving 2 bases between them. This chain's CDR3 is CASSFDTGELFF. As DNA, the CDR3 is TGTGCCAGCAGCTTCGACACCGGGGAGCTGTTTTTT. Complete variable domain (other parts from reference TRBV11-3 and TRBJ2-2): EAGVVQSPRYKIIEKKQPVAFWCNPISGHNTLYWYLQNLGQGPELLIRYENEEAVDDSQLPKDRFSAERLKGVDSTLKIQPAELGDSAVYLCASSFDTGELFFGEGSRLTVL.

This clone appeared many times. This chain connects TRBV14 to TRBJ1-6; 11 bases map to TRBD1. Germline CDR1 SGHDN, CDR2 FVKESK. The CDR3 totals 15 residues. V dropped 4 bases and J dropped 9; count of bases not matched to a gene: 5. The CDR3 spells CASSPQDRGLSPLHF. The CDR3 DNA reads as TGTGCCAGCAGCCCCCAGGACAGGGGGCTTTCACCCCTCCACTTT.

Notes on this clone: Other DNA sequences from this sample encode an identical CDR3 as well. DNA of the CDR3: TGTGCCACCAGCAGAGATGGACAGCCCAATCAGCCCCAGCATTTT. Its translation is CATSRDGQPNQPQHF. The rearrangement links TRBV15 to TRBJ1-5, with a tentative D call TRBD1 (6 bases). Germline V gene sequence: CDR1 LNHNV, CDR2 YYDKDF (reference sequence). V dropped 0 bases and J dropped 3 bases, with 9 bases sitting between them. The CDR3 is made up of 15 amino acids.

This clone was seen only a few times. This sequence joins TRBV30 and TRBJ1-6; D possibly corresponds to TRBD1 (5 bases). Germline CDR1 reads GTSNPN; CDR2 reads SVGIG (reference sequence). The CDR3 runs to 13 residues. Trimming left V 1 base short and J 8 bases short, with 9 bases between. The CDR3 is CAWSGDGHSPLHF. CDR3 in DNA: TGTGCCTGGAGTGGGGACGGCCATTCACCCCTCCACTTT.

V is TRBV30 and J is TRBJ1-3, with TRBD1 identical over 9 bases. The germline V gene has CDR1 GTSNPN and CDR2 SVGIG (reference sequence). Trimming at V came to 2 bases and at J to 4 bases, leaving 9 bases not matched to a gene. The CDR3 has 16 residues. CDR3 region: CAWSPWDRARGNTIYF. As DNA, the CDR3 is TGTGCCTGGAGTCCTTGGGACAGGGCGAGAGGAAACACCATATATTTT.

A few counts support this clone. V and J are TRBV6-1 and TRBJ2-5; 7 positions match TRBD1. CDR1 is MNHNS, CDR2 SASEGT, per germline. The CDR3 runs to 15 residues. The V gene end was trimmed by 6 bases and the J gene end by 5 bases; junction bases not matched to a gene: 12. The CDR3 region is CASRFTGEMGETQYF. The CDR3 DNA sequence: TGTGCCAGCAGGTTTACAGGGGAGATGGGTGAGACCCAGTACTTC.

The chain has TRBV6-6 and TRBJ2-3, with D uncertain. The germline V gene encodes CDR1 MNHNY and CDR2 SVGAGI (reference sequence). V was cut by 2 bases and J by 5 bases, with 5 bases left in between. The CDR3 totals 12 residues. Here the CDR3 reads CASSYLLDTQYF. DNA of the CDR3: TGTGCCAGCAGTTACCTTTTAGATACGCAGTATTTT.

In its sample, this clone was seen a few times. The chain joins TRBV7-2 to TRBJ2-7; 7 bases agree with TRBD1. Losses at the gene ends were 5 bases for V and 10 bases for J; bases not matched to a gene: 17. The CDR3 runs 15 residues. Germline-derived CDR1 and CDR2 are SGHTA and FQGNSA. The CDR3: CASSPSGQAQEKQYF. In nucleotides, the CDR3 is TGTGCCAGCAGCCCCTCCGGACAGGCCCAAGAGAAACAGTACTTC.

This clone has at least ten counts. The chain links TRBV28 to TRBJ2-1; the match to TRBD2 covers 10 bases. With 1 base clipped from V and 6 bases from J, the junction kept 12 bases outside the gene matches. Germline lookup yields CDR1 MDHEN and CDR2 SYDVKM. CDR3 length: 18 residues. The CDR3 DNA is TGTGCCAGCAGTTTATACCACCAAGCGGGGGGGTTGAGCAATGAGCAGTTCTTC. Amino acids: CASSLYHQAGGLSNEQFF.

CDR3 amino acids: CASSPRQGGGYTF. Written as DNA, the CDR3 is TGTGCCAGCAGCCCACGGCAGGGCGGGGGCTACACCTTC. The chain combines TRBV14 with TRBJ1-2, with a weak D call TRBD1 (5 bases). CDR1 is SGHDN, CDR2 FVKESK, per germline. Trimming took off 4 bases at V and 8 bases at J, with 14 bases between the two ends. CDR3 size: 13 residues.

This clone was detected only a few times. The CDR3: CASSFPTGGHRELFF. The CDR3 bases are TGTGCCAGCAGCTTCCCGACGGGGGGGCACCGGGAGCTGTTTTTT. The chain links TRBV7-2 to TRBJ2-2, with 8 nucleotides matching TRBD2. Germline V CDR1 and CDR2: SGHTA, FQGNSA. The CDR3 has 15 amino acids. V lost 3 bases and J lost 9; bases outside the gene matches: 9.

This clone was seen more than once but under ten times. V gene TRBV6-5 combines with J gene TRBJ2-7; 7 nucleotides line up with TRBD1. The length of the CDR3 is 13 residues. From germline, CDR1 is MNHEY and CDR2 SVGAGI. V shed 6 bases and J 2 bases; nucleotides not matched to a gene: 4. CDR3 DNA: TGTGCCAGCAGCTACCAGGGGGCCTACGAGCAGTACTTC. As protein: CASSYQGAYEQYF.

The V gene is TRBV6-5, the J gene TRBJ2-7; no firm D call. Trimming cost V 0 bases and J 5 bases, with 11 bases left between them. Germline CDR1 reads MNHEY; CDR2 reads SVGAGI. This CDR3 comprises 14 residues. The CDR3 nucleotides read TGTGCCAGCAGTTACTCGACACGGCGCCACGAGCAGTACTTC. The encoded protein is CASSYSTRRHEQYF.

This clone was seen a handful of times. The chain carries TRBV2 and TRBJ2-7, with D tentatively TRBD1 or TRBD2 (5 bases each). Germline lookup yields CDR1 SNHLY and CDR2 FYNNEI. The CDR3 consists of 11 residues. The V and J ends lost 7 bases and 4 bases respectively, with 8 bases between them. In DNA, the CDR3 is TGTGCCAGCAAAGGGGAGTACGAGCAGTACTTC. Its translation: CASKGEYEQYF. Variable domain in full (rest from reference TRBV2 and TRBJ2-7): EPEVTQTPSHQVTQMGQEVILRCVPISNHLYFYWYRQILGQKVEFLVSFYNNEISEKSEIFDDQFSVERPDGSNFTLKIRSTKLEDSAMYFCASKGEYEQYFGPGTRLTVT.